This is a list of T cell receptor beta chains from one sample in a study of T cells in Graves' hyperthyroidism and ophthalmopathy. TCRdb independently ran MiXCR on the multiplex PCR reads; one entry per CDR3 protein. The profile shows around 340,000 distinct CDR3 sequences, around 20% of them singletons. The specimen sequenced was blood. Every receptor here comes from a woman aged 50 to 60 with Graves' hyperthyroidism. CDR3s include the opening cysteine and the closing phenylalanine or tryptophan. Each record gives: CDR3 DNA, CDR3 protein, J gene, clone size, D gene, V gene. The D gene is left open where the match is weak. Expanded clones get a size class; other rows say once, few or many, or leave the size out.

DNA: TGTGCCAGCTCTCACGGTGGGGCAGGGATCACTGAAGCTTTCTTT; CDR3: CASSHGGAGITEAFF; J: TRBJ1-1; size: few; D: .; V: TRBV28
DNA: TGTGCCAGCAGCCCTGTGGGCAGGGGAGGTTCACCCCTCCACTTT; CDR3: CASSPVGRGGSPLHF; J: TRBJ1-6; size: many; D: .; V: TRBV5-5
DNA: TGCAGTGCTAAAAGGCATGGGGATGAGCAGTTCTTC; CDR3: CSAKRHGDEQFF; J: TRBJ2-1; size: many; D: .; V: TRBV20-1
DNA: TGTGCCATCAAAGAACACAGGGGGCGCGCCGGGGAGCTGTTTTTT; CDR3: CAIKEHRGRAGELFF; J: TRBJ2-2; size: .; D: TRBD1; V: TRBV10-3
DNA: TGTGCCAGCAGTTTAACCGGACAGGGGTACACCGGGGAGCTGTTTTTT; CDR3: CASSLTGQGYTGELFF; J: TRBJ2-2; size: many; D: TRBD1; V: TRBV28
DNA: TGCAGTGCAAATCGGGTTGTCTACAATGAGCAGTTCTTC; CDR3: CSANRVVYNEQFF; J: TRBJ2-1; size: many; D: .; V: TRBV20-1
DNA: TGCAGTGCCCCGGGGGGGGCAGGGATTAACTATGGCTACACCTTC; CDR3: CSAPGGAGINYGYTF; J: TRBJ1-2; size: few; D: .; V: TRBV20-1
DNA: TGTGCCAGCAGTAATCCGGGACATCAGGGGAGAGGGACCCAGTACTTC; CDR3: CASSNPGHQGRGTQYF; J: TRBJ2-5; size: many; D: .; V: TRBV6-2/TRBV6-3
DNA: TGTGCCAGCAGTTTACTTCTGACTAGCGGGAAATACAATGAGCAGTTCTTC; CDR3: CASSLLLTSGKYNEQFF; J: TRBJ2-1; size: .; D: TRBD2; V: TRBV28
DNA: TGTGCCAGCAGTTACCCGGGACAGGGCTTTACCGGGGAGCTGTTTTTT; CDR3: CASSYPGQGFTGELFF; J: TRBJ2-2; size: .; D: TRBD1; V: TRBV7-2
DNA: TGTGCCAGCAGCTTAGAAACGACTAGCGGGAGGGGGCAGTACTTC; CDR3: CASSLETTSGRGQYF; J: TRBJ2-7; size: once; D: TRBD2; V: TRBV7-2
DNA: TGTGCTAGTGGGTCAGGGGGCGGCTCCTACAATGAGCAGTTCTTC; CDR3: CASGSGGGSYNEQFF; J: TRBJ2-1; size: few; D: TRBD1; V: TRBV12-5
DNA: TGTGCCAGTAGTAAGACCGCCCCAGGGGGCACAGATACGCAGTATTTT; CDR3: CASSKTAPGGTDTQYF; J: TRBJ2-3; size: .; D: .; V: TRBV19
DNA: TGTGCCTGGACCCCTGTTAGGGGTGGCTACACCTTC; CDR3: CAWTPVRGGYTF; J: TRBJ1-2; size: many; D: .; V: TRBV30
DNA: TGTGCCAGCGGGGTTCTAAATGAGCAGTTCTTC; CDR3: CASGVLNEQFF; J: TRBJ2-1; size: many; D: .; V: TRBV2
DNA: TGTGCCAGCAGCCTCCTTTTGAACACCGGTCGGAATGAGCAGTTCTTC; CDR3: CASSLLLNTGRNEQFF; J: TRBJ2-1; size: many; D: .; V: TRBV7-9